Below are 18 T cell receptor beta chains sequenced from a single sample in a study of blood T cells in healthy people across ages. Using a J-beta primer mix together with a sample-barcoded 5' primer, a second PCR was run for roughly 7 to 12 cycles. Each CDR3 protein is one row after TCRdb ran MiXCR on the 5' RACE reads. The sample yields around 1,600,000 distinct CDR3 sequences, approximately 43% seen once. Sequences were obtained from blood. Source of these receptors: a young woman in good health.

This clonotype was seen only a few times. The CDR3: CATSGGTSGTDTQYF. As DNA, the CDR3 is TGTGCCACCAGCGGCGGGACTAGCGGCACAGATACGCAGTATTTT. V is TRBV15 and J is TRBJ2-3, with 10 positions matching TRBD2. CDR1 is LNHNV, CDR2 YYDKDF, per germline (reference sequence). V was pared by 5 bases and J by 1 base, with 3 bases of the junction left unmatched. The CDR3 runs 15 residues.

The CDR3 loop reads CASSQLPQETQYF. The CDR3 coding sequence is TGCGCCAGCAGCCAACTCCCCCAAGAGACCCAGTACTTC. This sequence joins TRBV4-1 and TRBJ2-5; D gene uncertain. The CDR3 covers 13 residues. CDR1 and CDR2 (germline): MGHRA, YSYEKL. V was pared by 2 bases and J by 1 base, with 5 bases between.

The chain is built from TRBV9 and TRBJ2-1; no definite D call. This CDR3 is 13 amino acids long. Deletions cut 0 bases from V and 6 bases from J, with 7 bases between. CDR1 is SGDLS, CDR2 YYNGEE, per germline. Written as DNA, the CDR3 is TGTGCCAGCAGCGTAGGTACTACCAATGAGCAGTTCTTC. It is translated as CASSVGTTNEQFF.

This clonotype was seen many times. The chain recombines TRBV6-2 or TRBV6-3 with TRBJ2-7; D possibly corresponds to TRBD1 (5 bases). Between the trimmed V and J ends, which lost 0 bases and 4 bases, there was a span of 10 bases. The germline gives CDR1 MNHEY, CDR2 SVGEGT. This CDR3 has 14 amino acids. This CDR3 reads CASSYSGRAYEQYF. For the CDR3, the DNA is TGTGCCAGCAGTTACTCGGGCAGGGCGTACGAGCAGTACTTC.

The chain joins TRBV7-2 to TRBJ1-2; D remains ambiguous. Deletions cut 5 bases from V and 3 bases from J, with 16 bases between. CDR3 length: 15 residues. Looked up from germline, CDR1 is SGHTA and CDR2 is FQGNSA. Here the CDR3 reads CASSQHRQSDYGYTF. The CDR3 DNA reads TGTGCCAGCAGCCAACACCGACAATCCGACTATGGCTACACCTTC. The full variable domain, with the rest looked up from reference TRBV7-2 and TRBJ1-2, is GAGVSQSPSNKVTEKGKDVELRCDPISGHTALYWYRQSLGQGLEFLIYFQGNSAPDKSGLPSDRFSAERTGGSVSTLTIQRTQQEDSAVYLCASSQHRQSDYGYTFGSGTRLTVV.

This clonotype occurred once. The gene calls are TRBV30 and TRBJ2-1; 9 positions match TRBD2. CDR1 and CDR2 from the germline V gene are GTSNPN and SVGIG (reference sequence). The length of the CDR3 is 15 residues. J lost 2 bases, V lost 3 bases, and 5 bases had no gene match. DNA of the CDR3: TGTGCCTGGAGATCGACTAGCGGACCCTACAATGAGCAGTTCTTC. Protein: CAWRSTSGPYNEQFF.

The J gene is TRBJ1-4, the V gene TRBV7-2; unclear D gene. The CDR3 is 12 residues long. In germline, CDR1 is SGHTA, CDR2 FQGNSA. V was clipped by 5 bases and J by 8 bases, with 9 bases between them. This CDR3 reads CASSRGQEKLFF. The CDR3 nucleotides read TGTGCCAGCAGCCGCGGGCAGGAAAAACTGTTTTTT. Full variable domain (remainder filled in from reference TRBV7-2 and TRBJ1-4): GAGVSQSPSNKVTEKGKDVELRCDPISGHTALYWYRQSLGQGLEFLIYFQGNSAPDKSGLPSDRFSAERTGGSVSTLTIQRTQQEDSAVYLCASSRGQEKLFFGSGTQLSVL.

The chain uses TRBV7-2 and TRBJ2-1; no definite D call. The CDR3 totals 16 residues. CDR1 SGHTA and CDR2 FQGNSA come from the germline V gene. The V and J ends lost 2 bases and 4 bases respectively, with 15 bases between them. CDR3 amino acids: CASSLFWVAKYNEQFF. The CDR3 bases are TGTGCCAGCAGCTTATTTTGGGTAGCAAAATACAATGAGCAGTTCTTC.

The chain combines TRBV29-1 with TRBJ1-2, with D maybe TRBD1 (5 bases). The CDR3 runs 11 residues. Germline loops: CDR1 SQVTM, CDR2 ANQGSEA. The germline V and J ends were trimmed by 4 bases and 5 bases, with 8 bases remaining between them. CDR3 sequence (DNA): TGCAGCGTTGGGACAACGTATGGCTACACCTTC. Encoded protein: CSVGTTYGYTF. Full variable domain (rest looked up from reference TRBV29-1 and TRBJ1-2): SAVISQKPSRDICQRGTSLTIQCQVDSQVTMMFWYRQQPGQSLTLIATANQGSEATYESGFVIDKFPISRPNLTFSTLTVSNMSPEDSSIYLCSVGTTYGYTFGSGTRLTVV.

The genes are TRBV18 and TRBJ1-1; D call uncertain. The CDR3 totals 15 residues. V was clipped by 2 bases and J by 1 base, with 11 bases between them. CDR1 KGHSH and CDR2 LQKENI come from the germline V gene. The CDR3 loop reads CASSPISVANTEAFF. DNA of the CDR3: TGTGCCAGCTCACCAATAAGTGTTGCGAACACTGAAGCTTTCTTT.

The sample holds a few counts of this clonotype. The V gene is TRBV30, the J gene TRBJ1-1; D is possibly TRBD1 (5 bases). The germline V and J ends were trimmed by 1 base and 0 bases, with 9 bases remaining between them. Germline values: CDR1 GTSNPN, CDR2 SVGIG (reference sequence). The CDR3 is made up of 14 amino acids. DNA of the CDR3: TGTGCCTGGAGTGGCGGGGGTTTGAACACTGAAGCTTTCTTT. It specifies CAWSGGGLNTEAFF.

This clonotype was counted only a few times. The gene calls are TRBV12-3 or TRBV12-4 and TRBJ2-2, with 8 bases identical to TRBD2. The length of the CDR3 is 16 residues. The V segment lost 0 bases and the J segment 0 bases; nucleotides outside the gene matches: 0. CDR3 in amino acids: CASSLALAANTGELFF. The CDR3 DNA reads as TGTGCCAGCAGTTTAGCACTAGCGGCGAACACCGGGGAGCTGTTTTTT.

This clonotype was observed a few times. The V gene is TRBV9, the J gene TRBJ2-1; the D is unclear. CDR3 size: 16 residues. Trimming stripped 0 bases from V and 5 bases from J, with 15 bases between. CDR1 and CDR2 (germline): SGDLS, YYNGEE. CDR3 loop: CASSVAPGRLDNEQFF. Written as DNA, the CDR3 is TGTGCCAGCAGCGTAGCTCCAGGACGGTTGGACAATGAGCAGTTCTTC.

This chain connects TRBV20-1 to TRBJ2-1, with D hard to call. The DNA end lines up better with TRBJ2-7; the J call may be wrong. The germline CDR1 and CDR2 sequences are DFQATT and SNEGSKA (reference sequence). CDR3 length: 16 residues. CDR3 nucleotide sequence: TGCAGTGCTAGAGCGGCGTCTCCGGACCGGAACAATGAGCAGTACTTC. This encodes CSARAASPDRNNEQYF.

This clonotype was found a few times. The chain employs TRBV7-2 and TRBJ2-2, with D possibly matching TRBD2 (5 bases). Germline CDR1 is SGHTA and CDR2 is FQGNSA. Trimming left V 6 bases short and J 3 bases short, with 14 bases between. This CDR3 has 15 amino acids. The CDR3 coding sequence is TGTGCCAGCAGTCCGACCCAGCGGTACACCGGGGAGCTGTTTTTT. It codes for CASSPTQRYTGELFF.

This clonotype was seen a few times. The chain is built from TRBV11-2 and TRBJ2-3; D gene ambiguous. The CDR3 is 12 residues long. Trimming cost V 5 bases and J 5 bases, with 8 bases left between them. Germline V gene data show CDR1 as SGHAT and CDR2 as FQNNGV. The CDR3 here is CASSRLLDTQYF. As DNA, the CDR3 is TGTGCCAGCAGCAGGCTTCTAGATACGCAGTATTTT. The entire variable domain, with the rest obtained from reference TRBV11-2 and TRBJ2-3, is as follows: EAGVAQSPRYKIIEKRQSVAFWCNPISGHATLYWYQQILGQGPKLLIQFQNNGVVDDSQLPKDRFSAERLKGVDSTLKIQPAKLEDSAVYLCASSRLLDTQYFGPGTRLTVL.

The chain has TRBV7-2 and TRBJ1-6; the D gene is possibly TRBD1 (5 bases). CDR3 size: 14 residues. V was shortened by 4 bases and J by 7 bases, with 11 bases between the two germline ends. The V gene's germline CDR1 is SGHTA and CDR2 FQGNSA. CDR3 coding DNA: TGTGCCAGCAGCTCCCGGACAAGAAATTCACCCCTCCACTTT. Translation: CASSSRTRNSPLHF.

The rearrangement links TRBV6-2 or TRBV6-3 to TRBJ2-2; weak D call: TRBD2 (6 bases). V was trimmed by 5 bases and J by 0 bases, leaving 19 bases between them. The CDR3 is made up of 18 amino acids. Germline V CDR1 and CDR2: MNHEY, SVGEGT. The CDR3 sequence is CASSPWGGGITNTGELFF. CDR3 DNA sequence: TGTGCCAGCAGTCCCTGGGGTGGCGGGATAACGAACACCGGGGAGCTGTTTTTT.